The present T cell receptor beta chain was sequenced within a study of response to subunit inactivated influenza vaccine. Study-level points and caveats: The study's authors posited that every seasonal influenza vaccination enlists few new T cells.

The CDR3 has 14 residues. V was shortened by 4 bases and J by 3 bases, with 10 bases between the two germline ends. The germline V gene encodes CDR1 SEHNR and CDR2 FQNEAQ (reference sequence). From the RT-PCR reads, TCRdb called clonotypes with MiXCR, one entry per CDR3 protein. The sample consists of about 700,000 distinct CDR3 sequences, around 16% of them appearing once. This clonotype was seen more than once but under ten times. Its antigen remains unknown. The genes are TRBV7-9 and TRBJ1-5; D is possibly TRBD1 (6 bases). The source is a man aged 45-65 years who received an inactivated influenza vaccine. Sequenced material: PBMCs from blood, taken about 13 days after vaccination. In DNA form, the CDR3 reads TGTGCCAGCAGCTCAGGGACACACAATCAGCCCCAGCATTTT. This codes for CASSSGTHNQPQHF.